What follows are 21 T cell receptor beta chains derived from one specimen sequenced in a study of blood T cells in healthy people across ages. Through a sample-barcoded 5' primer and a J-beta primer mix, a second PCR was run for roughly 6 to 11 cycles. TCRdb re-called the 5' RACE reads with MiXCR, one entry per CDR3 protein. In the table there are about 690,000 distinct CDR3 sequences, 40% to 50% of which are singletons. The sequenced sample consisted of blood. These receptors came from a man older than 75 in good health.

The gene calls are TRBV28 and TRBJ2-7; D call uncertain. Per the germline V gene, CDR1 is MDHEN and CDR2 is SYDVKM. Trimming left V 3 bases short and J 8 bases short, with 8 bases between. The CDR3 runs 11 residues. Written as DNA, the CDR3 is TGTGCCAGCAGTTTTAGTCCGAAGCAGTACTTC. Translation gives CASSFSPKQYF.

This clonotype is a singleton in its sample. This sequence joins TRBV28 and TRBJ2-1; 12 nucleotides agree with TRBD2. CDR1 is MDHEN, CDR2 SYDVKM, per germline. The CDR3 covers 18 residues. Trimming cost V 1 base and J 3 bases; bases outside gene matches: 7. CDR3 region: CASSLSTSGGNYYNEQFF. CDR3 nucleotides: TGTGCCAGCAGTTTATCGACTAGCGGGGGAAACTACTACAATGAGCAGTTCTTC.

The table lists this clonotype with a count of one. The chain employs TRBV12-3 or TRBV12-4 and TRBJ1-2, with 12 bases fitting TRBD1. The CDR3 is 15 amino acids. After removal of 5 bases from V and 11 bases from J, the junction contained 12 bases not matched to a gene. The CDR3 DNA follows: TGTGCCAGCAGTACAACCGGGACAGGGGGCTTTGGTTACACCTTC. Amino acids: CASSTTGTGGFGYTF.

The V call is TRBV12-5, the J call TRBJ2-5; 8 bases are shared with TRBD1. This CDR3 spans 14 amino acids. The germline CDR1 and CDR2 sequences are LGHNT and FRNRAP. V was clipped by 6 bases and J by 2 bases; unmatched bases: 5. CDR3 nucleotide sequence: TGTGCTAGTGGAGGGACAGGTGGTCAAGAGACCCAGTACTTC. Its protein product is CASGGTGGQETQYF.

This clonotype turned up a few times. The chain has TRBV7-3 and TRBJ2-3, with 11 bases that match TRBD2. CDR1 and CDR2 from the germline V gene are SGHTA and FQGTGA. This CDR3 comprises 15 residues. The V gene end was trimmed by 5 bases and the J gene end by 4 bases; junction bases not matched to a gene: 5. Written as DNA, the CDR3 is TGTGCCAGCAGCGAAACTAGCGGGAGTTCAGATACGCAGTATTTT. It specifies CASSETSGSSDTQYF.

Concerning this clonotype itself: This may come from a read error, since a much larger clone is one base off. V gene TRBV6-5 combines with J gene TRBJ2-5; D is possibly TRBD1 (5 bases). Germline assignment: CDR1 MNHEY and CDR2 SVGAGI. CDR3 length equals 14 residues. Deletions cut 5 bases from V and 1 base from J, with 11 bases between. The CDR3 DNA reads TGTGCCAGCAGTCACCAGACAGCCCAAGAGACCCAGTACTTC. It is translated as CASSHQTAQETQYF.

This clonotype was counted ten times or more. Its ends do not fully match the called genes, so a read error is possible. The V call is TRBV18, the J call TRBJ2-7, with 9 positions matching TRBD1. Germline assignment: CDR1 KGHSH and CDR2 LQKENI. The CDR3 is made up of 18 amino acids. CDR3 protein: CASSHPYPAGTGSSEQYF. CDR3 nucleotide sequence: TGTGCCAGCTCCCACCCGTATCCGGCCGGGACAGGGTCCTCCGAGCAGTACTTC.

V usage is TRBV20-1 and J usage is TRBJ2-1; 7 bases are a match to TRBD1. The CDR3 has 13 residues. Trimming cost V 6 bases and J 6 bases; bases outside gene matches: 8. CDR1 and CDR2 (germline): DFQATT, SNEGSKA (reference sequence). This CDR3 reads CSASDRLINEQFF. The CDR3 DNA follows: TGCAGTGCCTCGGACAGGCTGATCAATGAGCAGTTCTTC.

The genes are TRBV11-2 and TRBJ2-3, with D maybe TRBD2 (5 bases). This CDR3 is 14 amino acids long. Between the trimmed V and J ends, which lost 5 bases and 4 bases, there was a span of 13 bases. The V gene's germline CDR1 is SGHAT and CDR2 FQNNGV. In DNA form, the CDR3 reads TGTGCCAGCAGCCTCAGGCGGGCCCCAGATACGCAGTATTTT. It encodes CASSLRRAPDTQYF.

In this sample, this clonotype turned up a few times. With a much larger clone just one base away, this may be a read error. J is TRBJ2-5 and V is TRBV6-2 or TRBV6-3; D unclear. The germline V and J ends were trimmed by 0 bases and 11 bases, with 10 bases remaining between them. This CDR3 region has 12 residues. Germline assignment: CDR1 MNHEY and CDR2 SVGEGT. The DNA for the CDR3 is TGTGCCAGCAGTTACTCCGCAAATGAGCAGTACTTC. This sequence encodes CASSYSANEQYF.

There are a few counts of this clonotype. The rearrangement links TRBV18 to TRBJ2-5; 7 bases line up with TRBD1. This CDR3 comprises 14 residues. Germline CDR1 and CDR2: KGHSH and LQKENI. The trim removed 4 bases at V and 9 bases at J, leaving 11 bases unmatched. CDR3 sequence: CASSRQGEKIPQYF. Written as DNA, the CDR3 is TGTGCCAGCTCACGGCAGGGGGAAAAAATCCCCCAGTACTTC. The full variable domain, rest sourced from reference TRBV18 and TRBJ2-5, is NAGVMQNPRHLVRRRGQEARLRCSPMKGHSHVYWYRQLPEEGLKFMVYLQKENIIDESGMPKERFSAEFPKEGPSILRIQQVVRGDSAAYFCASSRQGEKIPQYFGPGTRLLVL.

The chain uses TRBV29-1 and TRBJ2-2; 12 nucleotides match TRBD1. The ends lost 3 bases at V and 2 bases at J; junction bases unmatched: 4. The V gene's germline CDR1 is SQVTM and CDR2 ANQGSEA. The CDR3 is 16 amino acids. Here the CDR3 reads CSVDGTGGPNTGELFF. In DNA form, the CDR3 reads TGCAGCGTTGACGGGACAGGGGGCCCTAACACCGGGGAGCTGTTTTTT.

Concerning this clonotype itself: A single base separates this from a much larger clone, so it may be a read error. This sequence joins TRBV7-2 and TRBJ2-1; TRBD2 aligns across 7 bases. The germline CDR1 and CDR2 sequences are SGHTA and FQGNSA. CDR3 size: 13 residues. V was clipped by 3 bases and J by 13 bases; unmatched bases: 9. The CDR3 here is CASSFWGRETQFF. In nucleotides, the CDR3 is TGTGCCAGCAGCTTCTGGGGGAGGGAGACCCAGTTCTTC.

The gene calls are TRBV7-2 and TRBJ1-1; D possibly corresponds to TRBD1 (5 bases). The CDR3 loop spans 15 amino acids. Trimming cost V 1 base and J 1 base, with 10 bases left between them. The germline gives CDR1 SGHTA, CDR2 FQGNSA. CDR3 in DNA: TGTGCCAGCAGCTTAGTAGGGACTCAGAACACTGAAGCTTTCTTT. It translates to CASSLVGTQNTEAFF.

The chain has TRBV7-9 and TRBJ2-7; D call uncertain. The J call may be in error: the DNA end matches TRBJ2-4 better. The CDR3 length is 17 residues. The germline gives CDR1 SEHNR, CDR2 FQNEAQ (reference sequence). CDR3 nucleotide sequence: TGTGCCAGCAGCTTAGCGCAGGCCGCAACCGCCAAAAACATTCAGTACTTC. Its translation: CASSLAQAATAKNIQYF.

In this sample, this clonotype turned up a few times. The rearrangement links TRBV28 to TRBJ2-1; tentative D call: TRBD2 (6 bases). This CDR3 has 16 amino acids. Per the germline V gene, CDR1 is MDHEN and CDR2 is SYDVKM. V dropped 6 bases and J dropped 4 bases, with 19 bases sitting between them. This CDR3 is CASRGSGTAEYNEQFF. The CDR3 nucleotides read TGTGCCAGCAGGGGGTCCGGGACTGCTGAATACAATGAGCAGTTCTTC.

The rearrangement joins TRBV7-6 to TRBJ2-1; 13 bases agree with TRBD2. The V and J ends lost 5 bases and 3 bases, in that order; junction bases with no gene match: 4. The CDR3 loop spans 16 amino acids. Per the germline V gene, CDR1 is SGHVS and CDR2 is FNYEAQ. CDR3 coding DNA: TGTGCCAGCAGCGACGGGACTAGCGGGGACTACAATGAGCAGTTCTTC. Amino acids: CASSDGTSGDYNEQFF.

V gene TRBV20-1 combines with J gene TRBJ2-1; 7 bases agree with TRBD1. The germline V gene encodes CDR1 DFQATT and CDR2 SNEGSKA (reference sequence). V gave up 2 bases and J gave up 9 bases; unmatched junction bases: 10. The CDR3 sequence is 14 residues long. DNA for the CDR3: TGCAGTGCTAGATCCCGGGGCTCAGGGGGTGAGCAGTTCTTC. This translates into CSARSRGSGGEQFF.

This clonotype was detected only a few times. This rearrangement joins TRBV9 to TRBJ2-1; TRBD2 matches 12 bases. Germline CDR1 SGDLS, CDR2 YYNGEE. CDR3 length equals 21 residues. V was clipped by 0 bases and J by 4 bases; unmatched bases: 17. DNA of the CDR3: TGTGCCAGCAGCGTAGGGGTAGGAGATCGGACTAGCGGGAATCGTTACAATGAGCAGTTCTTC. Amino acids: CASSVGVGDRTSGNRYNEQFF. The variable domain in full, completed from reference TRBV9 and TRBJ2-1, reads DSGVTQTPKHLITATGQRVTLRCSPRSGDLSVYWYQQSLDQGLQFLIQYYNGEERAKGNILERFSAQQFPDLHSELNLSSLELGDSALYFCASSVGVGDRTSGNRYNEQFFGPGTRLTVL.

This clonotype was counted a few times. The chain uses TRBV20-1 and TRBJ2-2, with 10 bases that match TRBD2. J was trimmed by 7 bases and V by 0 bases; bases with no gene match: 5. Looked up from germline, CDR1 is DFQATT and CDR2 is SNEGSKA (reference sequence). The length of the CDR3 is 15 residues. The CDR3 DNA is TGCAGTGCTAGAGATTTCACTAGCGGGAACGGGGAGCTGTTTTTT. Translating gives CSARDFTSGNGELFF.

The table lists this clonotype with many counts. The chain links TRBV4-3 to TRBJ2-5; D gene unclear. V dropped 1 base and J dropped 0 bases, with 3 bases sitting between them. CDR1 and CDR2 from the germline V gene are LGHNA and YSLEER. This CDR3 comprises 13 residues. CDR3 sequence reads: CASSQAHQETQYF. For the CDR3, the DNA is TGCGCCAGCAGCCAAGCCCACCAAGAGACCCAGTACTTC.